Below, 31 T cell receptor beta chains from the same sample are listed, as sequenced in a study of blood T cells in healthy people across ages. Combining a sample-barcoded 5' primer with a J-beta primer mix, a second PCR ran for roughly 6 to 12 cycles. TCRdb ran MiXCR on the 5' RACE reads and lists one entry per CDR3 protein. The sample lists some 1.4 million distinct CDR3 sequences, 42% occurring once. Sequenced: blood. These TCRs come from a young woman in good health.

V usage is TRBV29-1 and J usage is TRBJ2-2; possibly TRBD1 for D (6 bases). The CDR3 length is 14 residues. Germline values: CDR1 SQVTM, CDR2 ANQGSEA. Deletions cut 2 bases from V and 3 bases from J, with 10 bases between. CDR3 sequence: CSVEKGTHTGELFF. In nucleotides, the CDR3 is TGCAGCGTTGAAAAAGGGACACACACCGGGGAGCTGTTTTTT.

The table lists this clonotype with a few counts. The V gene is TRBV4-1, the J gene TRBJ1-2; weak D call: TRBD1 (6 bases). Trimming took off 0 bases at V and 3 bases at J, with 20 bases between the two ends. Germline V gene lookup returns CDR1 MGHRA and CDR2 YSYEKL. This CDR3 has 18 amino acids. The CDR3 sequence: CASSQDRLWAGVDYGYTF. For the CDR3, the DNA is TGCGCCAGCAGCCAAGATCGATTGTGGGCAGGGGTGGACTATGGCTACACCTTC.

This clonotype was picked up one time. The rearrangement uses TRBV12-3 or TRBV12-4 and TRBJ2-3, with no clear D. Deletions cut 7 bases from V and 4 bases from J, with 9 bases between. The CDR3 covers 12 residues. The DNA for the CDR3 is TGTGCCAGCATCTTGAACGCAGATACGCAGTATTTT. Translating gives CASILNADTQYF.

The chain is built from TRBV6-6 and TRBJ1-1, with a tentative D call TRBD1 (6 bases). The germline V and J ends were trimmed by 7 bases and 1 base, with 10 bases remaining between them. The CDR3 spans 13 residues. CDR1 and CDR2 (germline): MNHNY, SVGAGI (reference sequence). CDR3 sequence: CASITQGNTEAFF. In nucleotides, the CDR3 is TGTGCCAGCATTACACAGGGGAACACTGAAGCTTTCTTT.

V is TRBV4-1 and J is TRBJ1-2; 8 positions agree with TRBD1. Germline CDR1 is MGHRA and CDR2 is YSYEKL. V dropped 0 bases and J dropped 6; count of bases not matched to a gene: 15. This CDR3 comprises 18 residues. CDR3 loop: CASSQEPRGQGKKHGYTF. DNA for the CDR3: TGCGCCAGCAGCCAAGAACCTAGAGGACAGGGTAAAAAACATGGCTACACCTTC.

This chain links TRBV2 with TRBJ1-1; 7 bases line up with TRBD1. J gave up 4 bases and V 7 bases, and 9 bases lay outside the gene matches. The CDR3 totals 14 residues. Looked up from germline, CDR1 is SNHLY and CDR2 is FYNNEI. The CDR3 nucleotides are TGTGCCAGCACCATACAGGGGATGAGCACTGAAGCTTTCTTT. It translates to CASTIQGMSTEAFF.

This clonotype was found a few times. This rearrangement joins TRBV10-1 to TRBJ2-3; D is undetermined. CDR3 length: 14 residues. CDR1 and CDR2 (germline): WNHNN, SYGVQD (reference sequence). V lost 2 bases and J 2 bases, leaving 8 bases between the germline ends. CDR3 sequence: CASSEAETTDTQYF. Here the CDR3 DNA reads TGCGCCAGCAGTGAGGCGGAGACCACAGATACGCAGTATTTT.

V usage is TRBV28 and J usage is TRBJ2-3; 7 positions agree with TRBD2. This CDR3 is built from 15 residues. CDR1 and CDR2 from the germline V gene are MDHEN and SYDVKM. V lost 3 bases, J lost 1 base, and 4 bases stayed unmatched. CDR3 sequence: CASSFGGTGTDTQYF. CDR3 sequence (DNA): TGTGCCAGCAGTTTCGGGGGGACTGGCACAGATACGCAGTATTTT.

This chain links TRBV5-1 with TRBJ2-1, with 11 positions matching TRBD2. V shed 1 base, J shed 7 bases, and the junction held 10 bases outside the gene matches. CDR1 is SGHRS, CDR2 YFSETQ, per germline. The CDR3 runs 17 residues. CDR3 DNA: TGCGCCAGCAGCTTGCGCCGCCCGACTAGCGGGATGAATGAGCAGTTCTTC. Amino acid sequence: CASSLRRPTSGMNEQFF.

This clonotype was counted a single time. The chain couples TRBV7-2 to TRBJ2-3; 9 nucleotides match TRBD2. The CDR3 is 16 amino acids. The J segment lost 1 base and the V segment lost 5 bases, leaving 7 bases of the junction unmatched. Germline CDR1 SGHTA, CDR2 FQGNSA. The DNA of the CDR3 is TGTGCCAGCAGCACCCAGACTAGCGGCCGCACAGATACGCAGTATTTT. The encoded protein is CASSTQTSGRTDTQYF.

The table lists this clonotype with a few counts. This rearrangement joins TRBV5-1 to TRBJ1-1, with D unclear. This CDR3 is 15 amino acids long. From germline, CDR1 is SGHRS and CDR2 YFSETQ. With 0 bases removed from V and 3 bases from J, the gap between germline ends came to 12 bases. The CDR3 spells CASSLVQAGDTEAFF. In DNA form, the CDR3 reads TGCGCCAGCAGCTTGGTCCAGGCTGGGGACACTGAAGCTTTCTTT.

This clonotype was recorded a few times. This chain joins TRBV5-4 and TRBJ2-1, with 9 bases that match TRBD2. This CDR3 is built from 15 residues. Germline V CDR1 and CDR2: SGHNT, YYREEE (reference sequence). J lost 5 bases, V lost 1 base, and 4 bases had no gene match. The CDR3 sequence: CASSLLSSGDNEQFF. The CDR3 DNA sequence: TGTGCCAGCAGCTTGTTATCTAGCGGGGACAATGAGCAGTTCTTC.

Regarding this clonotype: One end of the junction is discordant with germline, which a read error may explain. The chain links TRBV12-3 or TRBV12-4 to TRBJ2-2, with a possible D match to TRBD2 (6 bases). The CDR3 is 12 residues long. CDR3 sequence: CASSFGTGGLFF. Written as DNA, the CDR3 is TGTGCCAGCAGTTTTGGGACCGGGGGGCTGTTTTTT.

CDR3 sequence reads: CSAVGIPGTDTQYF. CDR3 DNA sequence: TGCAGTGCTGTGGGCATCCCGGGCACAGATACGCAGTATTTT. The chain links TRBV20-1 to TRBJ2-3; no clear D gene. Trimming left V 5 bases short and J 1 base short, with 13 bases between. The CDR3 runs to 14 residues. Germline V lookup: CDR1 DFQATT, CDR2 SNEGSKA (reference sequence).

The rearrangement joins TRBV20-1 to TRBJ1-6; 7 bases fit TRBD1. The CDR3 totals 14 residues. Germline trimming cut 0 bases from V and 11 bases from J; bases unmatched to any gene: 7. Germline V gene data show CDR1 as DFQATT and CDR2 as SNEGSKA (reference sequence). In DNA form, the CDR3 reads TGCAGTGCTAGAGAAGGGGGCCGAGCGGCACCCCTCCACTTT. It codes for CSAREGGRAAPLHF.

This clonotype has a single count. The chain uses TRBV5-4 and TRBJ1-1, with TRBD1 matching 7 bases. Germline CDR1 and CDR2: SGHNT and YYREEE (reference sequence). This CDR3 has 14 amino acids. J was trimmed by 4 bases and V by 4 bases; bases with no gene match: 7. The CDR3 nucleotides read TGTGCCAGCAGCAGAGACGGGACAGCCACTGAAGCTTTCTTT. Translated, it gives CASSRDGTATEAFF.

This chain links TRBV4-2 with TRBJ2-7, with 10 bases aligning to TRBD2. After removal of 1 base from V and 0 bases from J, the junction contained 6 bases not matched to a gene. The CDR3 spans 17 residues. Germline V gene sequence: CDR1 LGHNA, CDR2 YNFKEQ. CDR3 region: CASSQAAGLASSYEQYF. The CDR3 DNA sequence: TGTGCCAGCAGCCAAGCCGCGGGACTAGCGAGCTCCTACGAGCAGTACTTC.

The J gene is TRBJ2-7, the V gene TRBV4-1; D assignment may be TRBD1 or TRBD2 (5 bases each). From germline, CDR1 is MGHRA and CDR2 YSYEKL. This CDR3 has 13 amino acids. V shed 4 bases and J shed 3 bases, with 10 bases lying between them. CDR3 sequence: CASSPGSFYEQYF. CDR3 in DNA: TGCGCCAGCAGCCCAGGGAGTTTCTACGAGCAGTACTTC.

The chain uses TRBV20-1 and TRBJ2-3, with TRBD2 matching 11 bases. CDR3 length: 16 residues. V lost 4 bases and J lost 0; bases outside the gene matches: 6. Germline V lookup: CDR1 DFQATT, CDR2 SNEGSKA (reference sequence). CDR3 amino acids: CSATGLAETSTDTQYF. DNA of the CDR3: TGCAGTGCTACGGGACTAGCGGAGACAAGCACAGATACGCAGTATTTT.

The chain carries TRBV6-5 and TRBJ2-4; 12 positions match TRBD2. The CDR3 is 14 amino acids. J was trimmed by 15 bases and V by 0 bases; bases with no gene match: 6. In germline, CDR1 is MNHEY, CDR2 SVGAGI. CDR3 amino acids: CASSYSASGRAAYF. CDR3 DNA: TGTGCCAGCAGTTACTCAGCTAGCGGGAGGGCCGCGTACTTC.

The chain has TRBV6-6 and TRBJ1-2; D is possibly TRBD1 (6 bases). The CDR3 has 13 amino acids. V lost 6 bases and J 6 bases, leaving 14 bases between the germline ends. Germline loops: CDR1 MNHNY, CDR2 SVGAGI (reference sequence). Here the CDR3 reads CASRNGQIHGYTF. As DNA, the CDR3 is TGTGCCAGCAGAAACGGACAGATCCATGGCTACACCTTC.

This clonotype was observed a handful of times. The chain couples TRBV4-1 to TRBJ2-1, with D perhaps being TRBD1 or TRBD2 (5 bases each). Germline values: CDR1 MGHRA, CDR2 YSYEKL. The V end was cut by 0 bases, the J end by 9 bases, with 21 bases between. The CDR3 loop spans 17 amino acids. The CDR3 DNA reads TGCGCCAGCAGCCAAGAAATTTGGACGTCGGGGCGCGGTGAGCAGTTCTTC. As protein: CASSQEIWTSGRGEQFF.

This clonotype has just a few counts. The chain couples TRBV6-5 to TRBJ1-1; D is perhaps TRBD1 (6 bases). The CDR3 contains 12 residues. Per the germline V gene, CDR1 is MNHEY and CDR2 is SVGAGI. The ends were cut back, 5 bases at V and 7 bases at J, with 11 bases in the middle. This CDR3 is CASSQGPGEAFF. Written as DNA, the CDR3 is TGTGCCAGCAGTCAGGGGCCAGGTGAAGCTTTCTTT.

The chain employs TRBV20-1 and TRBJ2-7; no clear D. This CDR3 has 15 amino acids. With 0 bases removed from V and 1 base from J, the gap between germline ends came to 13 bases. Germline loops: CDR1 DFQATT, CDR2 SNEGSKA (reference sequence). CDR3 coding DNA: TGCAGTGCTAGAGATTCCAGCGCCCTGTCCTACGAGCAGTACTTC. This codes for CSARDSSALSYEQYF.

This clonotype was recorded a few times. V and J are TRBV7-2 and TRBJ1-4; TRBD1 matches at 7 bases. Germline-derived CDR1 and CDR2 are SGHTA and FQGNSA. V shed 1 base, J shed 5 bases, and the junction held 4 bases outside the gene matches. The CDR3 consists of 15 residues. CDR3 region: CASSLGDRQNEKLFF. The CDR3 nucleotides are TGTGCCAGCAGCTTAGGGGACAGACAAAATGAAAAACTGTTTTTT. The variable domain in full, with the rest retrieved from reference TRBV7-2 and TRBJ1-4, is GAGVSQSPSNKVTEKGKDVELRCDPISGHTALYWYRQSLGQGLEFLIYFQGNSAPDKSGLPSDRFSAERTGGSVSTLTIQRTQQEDSAVYLCASSLGDRQNEKLFFGSGTQLSVL.

Concerning this clonotype: This may arise from a read error, as a much more abundant clone is one base away. The chain has TRBV4-2 and TRBJ1-1, with D unclear. Trimming pared 0 bases from V and 2 bases from J, leaving 4 bases between. The CDR3 totals 13 residues. Germline CDR1 reads LGHNA; CDR2 reads YNFKEQ. CDR3 DNA sequence: TGTGCCAGCAGCCAAGACAGTAACACTGAAGCTTTCTTT. It specifies CASSQDSNTEAFF.

This clonotype occurred many times. The rearrangement uses TRBV3-1 and TRBJ2-7; D might be TRBD1 or TRBD2, each matching 6 bases. CDR1 LGHDT and CDR2 YNNKEL come from the germline V gene (reference sequence). The CDR3 has 13 amino acids. Trimming stripped 2 bases from V and 4 bases from J, with 9 bases between. CDR3 nucleotide sequence: TGTGCCAGCAGCCAAAGGGGGGCTTACGAGCAGTACTTC. Protein: CASSQRGAYEQYF.

Worth noting for this clonotype: The junction and the germline gene differ at one end; a read error may be behind it. The rearrangement joins TRBV10-3 to TRBJ1-5, with TRBD1 identical over 8 bases. Germline V gene lookup returns CDR1 ENHRY and CDR2 SYGVKD. CDR3 size: 15 residues. The CDR3 region is CAISDRGEGNQPQHF. The DNA of the CDR3 is TGTGCTATCAGTGACAGGGGAGAAGGCAATCAGCCCCAGCATTTT.

This clonotype was seen more than once but under ten times. This chain joins TRBV27 and TRBJ1-1, with no clear D. This CDR3 is built from 15 residues. CDR1 is MNHEY, CDR2 SMNVEV, per germline (reference sequence). V was cut by 5 bases and J by 4 bases, with 17 bases left in between. The CDR3 DNA reads as TGTGCCAGCAGTCCCTTATCGGGAAGGAGCACTGAAGCTTTCTTT. It yields the protein CASSPLSGRSTEAFF.

The V gene is TRBV28, the J gene TRBJ2-1; 8 bases line up with TRBD1. CDR1 and CDR2 from the germline V gene are MDHEN and SYDVKM. V lost 6 bases and J lost 0; bases outside the gene matches: 4. CDR3 size: 15 residues. CDR3: CASREGQASYNEQFF. The CDR3 DNA follows: TGTGCCAGCAGGGAGGGACAGGCCTCCTACAATGAGCAGTTCTTC.

This clonotype was counted only a few times. The DNA of the CDR3 is TGTGCCAGCAGCTTAGATTCCGGGACAGGGGGTTCCAATGAGCAGTTCTTC. It yields the protein CASSLDSGTGGSNEQFF. The chain has TRBV7-9 and TRBJ2-1; 11 nucleotides match TRBD1. Losses at the gene ends were 1 base for V and 6 bases for J; bases not matched to a gene: 8. The CDR3 is 17 residues long. Germline V CDR1 and CDR2: SEHNR, FQNEAQ (reference sequence).